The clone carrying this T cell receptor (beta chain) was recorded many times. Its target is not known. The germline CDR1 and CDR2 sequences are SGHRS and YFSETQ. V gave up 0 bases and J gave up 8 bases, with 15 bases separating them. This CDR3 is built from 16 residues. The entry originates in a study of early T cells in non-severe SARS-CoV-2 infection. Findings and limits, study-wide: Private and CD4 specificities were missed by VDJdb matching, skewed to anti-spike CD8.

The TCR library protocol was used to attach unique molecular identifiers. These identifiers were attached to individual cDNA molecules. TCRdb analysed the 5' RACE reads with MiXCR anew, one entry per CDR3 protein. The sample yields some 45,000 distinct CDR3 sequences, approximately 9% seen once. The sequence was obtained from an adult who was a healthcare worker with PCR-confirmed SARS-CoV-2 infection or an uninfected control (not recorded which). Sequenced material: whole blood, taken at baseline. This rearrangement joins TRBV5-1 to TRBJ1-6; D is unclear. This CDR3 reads CASSLGALTWDSPLHF. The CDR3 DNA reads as TGCGCCAGCAGCTTGGGGGCCCTCACTTGGGATTCACCCCTCCACTTT.